In its sample, the clone carrying this T cell receptor beta chain was seen many times. Its antigen is currently unknown. This entry belongs to a study of response to subunit inactivated influenza vaccine. Study-level findings and limits: There was a suggestion from the authors that each seasonal influenza vaccination recruits few new T cells.

The CDR3 runs 16 residues. Losses at the gene ends were 3 bases for V and 2 bases for J; bases not matched to a gene: 6. Germline CDR1 KGHSH, CDR2 LQKENI. Each CDR3 protein gets one entry after TCRdb re-called the RT-PCR reads with MiXCR. The sample contains almost 250,000 distinct CDR3 sequences, 9% to 15% of which appear only once. This receptor was obtained from a man in his fifties or sixties who received an inactivated influenza vaccine. The specimen comprised non-naive T cells sorted from PBMCs, sampled around 14 days before vaccination. This chain links TRBV18 with TRBJ2-3; TRBD2 aligns across 9 bases. Here the CDR3 DNA reads TGTGCCAGCTCACCCTTAGCGGGGGATATCACAGATACGCAGTATTTT. Encoded protein: CASSPLAGDITDTQYF.